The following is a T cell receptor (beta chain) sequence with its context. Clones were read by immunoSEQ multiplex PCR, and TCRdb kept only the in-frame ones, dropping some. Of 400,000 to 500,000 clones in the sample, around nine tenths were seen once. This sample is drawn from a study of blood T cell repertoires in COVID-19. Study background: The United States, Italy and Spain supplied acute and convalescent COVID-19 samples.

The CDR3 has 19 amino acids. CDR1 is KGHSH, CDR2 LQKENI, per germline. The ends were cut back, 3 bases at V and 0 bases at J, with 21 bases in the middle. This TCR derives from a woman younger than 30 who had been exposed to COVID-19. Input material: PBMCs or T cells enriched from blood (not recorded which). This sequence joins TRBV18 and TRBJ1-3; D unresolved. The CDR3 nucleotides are TGTGCCAGCTCACCGGAGCCTTATTTGACTGGGAGCTCTGGAAACACCATATATTTT. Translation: CASSPEPYLTGSSGNTIYF.